Listed here are 29 T cell receptor beta chains from one sample, sequenced in a study of CD8 T cells in Susac syndrome. Random-hexamer reverse transcription was applied to roughly 0.45 to 1 ug RNA. TCRdb re-called the immunoSEQ multiplex PCR reads with MiXCR, one entry per CDR3 protein. This table holds just over 150,000 distinct CDR3 sequences, nearly 97% found once. What was sequenced was CD8+ T cells from PBMCs. The receptors derive from a human donor with multiple sclerosis.

The chain couples TRBV27 to TRBJ2-5; 8 bases match TRBD1. The CDR3 totals 14 residues. Germline CDR1 is MNHEY and CDR2 is SMNVEV (reference sequence). V lost 3 bases to trimming and J lost 3 bases; unmatched junction nucleotides: 3. The CDR3 here is CASSFVTGEETQYF. The CDR3 DNA is TGTGCCAGCAGTTTCGTGACAGGGGAAGAGACCCAGTACTTC.

J is TRBJ1-1 and V is TRBV9, with D perhaps matching TRBD1 (5 bases). The V gene lost 0 bases and the J gene lost 1 base, with 10 bases spanning the gap. Germline CDR1 reads SGDLS; CDR2 reads YYNGEE. CDR3 size: 15 residues. CDR3 bases: TGTGCCAGCAGCGTAGGCCAGGGAACGAACACTGAAGCTTTCTTT. Translating gives CASSVGQGTNTEAFF. Using reference TRBV9 and TRBJ1-1 for the parts outside the CDR3, the full variable domain is DSGVTQTPKHLITATGQRVTLRCSPRSGDLSVYWYQQSLDQGLQFLIQYYNGEERAKGNILERFSAQQFPDLHSELNLSSLELGDSALYFCASSVGQGTNTEAFFGQGTRLTVV.

This clonotype came up once. CDR3 DNA: TGTGCCTGGGATAGGGGGTACTCCCTAAATGAGCAGTTCTTC. Protein product: CAWDRGYSLNEQFF. The chain recombines TRBV30 with TRBJ2-1; possible D gene TRBD1, 6 bases. Germline V gene lookup returns CDR1 GTSNPN and CDR2 SVGIG (reference sequence). This CDR3 has 14 residues. Trimming cost V 5 bases and J 7 bases, with 18 bases left between them.

This clonotype was seen once. The CDR3 nucleotides read TGTGCCAGCAGCCCGGGCGACCCCTCGCGTGATGAGCAGTTCTTC. Its translation: CASSPGDPSRDEQFF. The chain uses TRBV3-1 and TRBJ2-1; D is unclear. Looked up from germline, CDR1 is LGHDT and CDR2 is YNNKEL (reference sequence). Trimming left V 4 bases short and J 8 bases short, with 18 bases between. The CDR3 is 15 residues long.

The chain employs TRBV20-1 and TRBJ1-2; D is uncertain. This CDR3 is 11 amino acids long. Deletions cut 2 bases from V and 3 bases from J, with 4 bases between. Germline CDR1 reads DFQATT; CDR2 reads SNEGSKA (reference sequence). In DNA form, the CDR3 reads TGCAGTGCTAGACGTGACTATGGCTACACCTTC. It yields the protein CSARRDYGYTF.

The CDR3 loop is CASSFLADLTDTQYF. CDR3 DNA sequence: TGTGCCAGCAGTTTCTTGGCGGACCTCACAGATACGCAGTATTTT. V and J are TRBV12-3 or TRBV12-4 and TRBJ2-3; D unclear. The CDR3 runs 15 residues. The ends were cut back, 3 bases at V and 2 bases at J, with 12 bases in the middle.

The CDR3 here is CASSARLAAKETQYF. CDR3 DNA sequence: TGTGCCAGCAGCGCCAGGCTAGCGGCAAAAGAGACCCAGTACTTC. The rearrangement joins TRBV9 to TRBJ2-5; 7 nucleotides align to TRBD2. After removal of 3 bases from V and 3 bases from J, the junction contained 8 bases not matched to a gene. In germline, CDR1 is SGDLS, CDR2 YYNGEE. The CDR3 is 15 residues long.

The V gene is TRBV29-1, the J gene TRBJ2-7; a possible D gene is TRBD2 (6 bases). Germline V gives CDR1 SQVTM, CDR2 ANQGSEA. V was pared by 7 bases and J by 1 base, with 14 bases between. This CDR3 is built from 13 residues. CDR3 bases: TGCAGCGCCCTCCGGGACTTTTCCTACGAGCAGTACTTC. Amino acid sequence: CSALRDFSYEQYF.

V gene TRBV13 combines with J gene TRBJ1-1; 12 bases map to TRBD1. The CDR3 is 16 residues long. With 7 bases clipped from V and 2 bases from J, the junction kept 8 bases outside the gene matches. Germline V CDR1 and CDR2: PRHDT, FYEKMQ (reference sequence). In nucleotides, the CDR3 is TGTGCCAGCATCCCGGGGGACAGGGGGCGAAACACTGAAGCTTTCTTT. Translating gives CASIPGDRGRNTEAFF.

The CDR3 loop is CASSLSQGTGELFF. CDR3 in DNA: TGTGCCAGTAGCCTCTCACAGGGTACCGGGGAGCTGTTTTTT. This chain connects TRBV19 to TRBJ2-2; tentative D call: TRBD1 (6 bases). Germline CDR1 LNHDA, CDR2 SQIVND (reference sequence). With 6 bases removed from V and 5 bases from J, the gap between germline ends came to 13 bases. This CDR3 region has 14 residues.

This chain connects TRBV30 to TRBJ2-3, with D unresolved. The CDR3 runs 13 residues. The V and J ends lost 6 bases and 2 bases respectively, with 12 bases between them. Germline V lookup: CDR1 GTSNPN, CDR2 SVGIG (reference sequence). CDR3 protein: CACLRHLTDTQYF. The CDR3 nucleotides are TGTGCCTGTCTGAGACACCTCACAGATACGCAGTATTTT. Complete variable domain (other parts from reference TRBV30 and TRBJ2-3): SQTIHQWPATLVQPVGSPLSLECTVEGTSNPNLYWYRQAAGRGLQLLFYSVGIGQISSEVPQNLSASRPQDRQFILSSKKLLLSDSGFYLCACLRHLTDTQYFGPGTRLTVL.

This rearrangement joins TRBV30 to TRBJ1-1; D uncertain. The CDR3 is 12 amino acids. Trimming took 2 bases from V and 1 from J, leaving 5 bases between them. Germline values: CDR1 GTSNPN, CDR2 SVGIG (reference sequence). CDR3 loop: CAWSMTNTEAFF. For the CDR3, the DNA is TGTGCCTGGAGTATGACGAACACTGAAGCTTTCTTT.

The rearrangement links TRBV7-8 to TRBJ2-1; 9 bases are shared with TRBD1. Losses at the gene ends were 6 bases for V and 6 bases for J; bases not matched to a gene: 9. The CDR3 covers 15 residues. CDR1 and CDR2 (germline): SGHVS, FQNEAQ. The CDR3 sequence: CASRPEQGALNEQFF. As DNA, the CDR3 is TGTGCCAGCAGACCGGAACAGGGGGCACTCAATGAGCAGTTCTTC.

The J gene is TRBJ2-2, the V gene TRBV9, with D hard to call. CDR1 and CDR2 from the germline V gene are SGDLS and YYNGEE. The CDR3 totals 14 residues. Between the trimmed V and J ends, which lost 0 bases and 6 bases, there was a span of 9 bases. The CDR3 loop reads CASSVAKGPGELFF. The DNA for the CDR3 is TGTGCCAGCAGCGTAGCTAAGGGCCCCGGGGAGCTGTTTTTT.

In regard to this clonotype: Its ends do not fully match the called genes, so a read error is possible. The rearrangement links TRBV30 to TRBJ1-1, with D perhaps matching TRBD1 (6 bases). Germline V lookup: CDR1 GTSNPN, CDR2 SVGIG (reference sequence). The CDR3 spans 12 residues. This chain's CDR3 is CAWSPGQTEASF. CDR3 bases: TGTGCCTGGAGCCCCGGACAGACTGAAGCTTCCTTT.

The chain links TRBV24-1 to TRBJ2-1, with D possibly being TRBD1 (6 bases). Germline V gives CDR1 KGHDR, CDR2 SFDVKD. The CDR3 has 14 residues. With 3 bases removed from V and 4 bases from J, the gap between germline ends came to 9 bases. The CDR3 loop is CATSDPQGYNEQFF. CDR3 nucleotides: TGTGCCACCAGTGATCCACAGGGTTACAATGAGCAGTTCTTC.

The gene calls are TRBV7-2 and TRBJ1-1; no firm D call. V was shortened by 6 bases and J by 1 base, with 12 bases between the two germline ends. Germline assignment: CDR1 SGHTA and CDR2 FQGNSA. The CDR3 extends over 14 amino acids. CDR3 protein: CASSPSSENTEAFF. CDR3 in DNA: TGTGCCAGCAGTCCCTCGTCAGAGAACACTGAAGCTTTCTTT.

The chain recombines TRBV27 with TRBJ2-7, with D hard to call. CDR1 and CDR2 from the germline V gene are MNHEY and SMNVEV (reference sequence). With 5 bases removed from V and 2 bases from J, the gap between germline ends came to 7 bases. The CDR3 has 12 amino acids. The CDR3 reads CASSTGPYEQYF. The CDR3 DNA follows: TGTGCCAGCAGTACCGGCCCCTACGAGCAGTACTTC.

This rearrangement joins TRBV6-2 or TRBV6-3 to TRBJ1-1; D is unresolved. The germline V gene encodes CDR1 MNHEY and CDR2 SVGEGT. Between the trimmed V and J ends, which lost 2 bases and 2 bases, there was a span of 9 bases. The CDR3 consists of 14 residues. The CDR3 spells CASSYRSGNTEAFF. DNA for the CDR3: TGTGCCAGCAGTTACAGAAGTGGAAACACTGAAGCTTTCTTT.

V gene TRBV7-6 combines with J gene TRBJ2-3; a possible D gene is TRBD1 (6 bases). Trimming removed 5 bases at V and 2 bases at J, with 11 bases between. This CDR3 is built from 14 residues. The germline V gene encodes CDR1 SGHVS and CDR2 FNYEAQ. The DNA for the CDR3 is TGTGCCAGCAGCCCCTGGGACAACACAGATACGCAGTATTTT. Its translation is CASSPWDNTDTQYF.

V gene TRBV4-1 combines with J gene TRBJ1-6; D is perhaps TRBD1 (5 bases). Trimming shortened V by 6 bases and J by 9 bases, and 15 bases separated the two germline ends. The length of the CDR3 is 14 residues. Germline CDR1 MGHRA, CDR2 YSYEKL. The DNA for the CDR3 is TGCGCCAGCAGTACCGGGGCGACGAGTTCACCCCTCCACTTT. As protein: CASSTGATSSPLHF.

J is TRBJ1-2 and V is TRBV11-1; the D gene is possibly TRBD1 (5 bases). CDR1 is SGHAT and CDR2 is FQDESV in the germline V gene (reference sequence). Deletions cut 5 bases from V and 3 bases from J, with 19 bases between. This CDR3 spans 16 amino acids. This chain's CDR3 is CASSPPAGAEYYGYTF. CDR3 DNA sequence: TGTGCCAGCAGCCCGCCCGCCGGGGCTGAGTACTATGGCTACACCTTC.

The chain links TRBV6-5 to TRBJ1-2, with D tentatively TRBD1 (5 bases). Germline assignment: CDR1 MNHEY and CDR2 SVGAGI. The CDR3 runs 13 residues. Trimming cost V 5 bases and J 4 bases, with 11 bases left between them. CDR3 residues: CASSPGRLYGYTF. The CDR3 DNA reads TGTGCCAGCAGTCCGGGACGGCTCTATGGCTACACCTTC.

V gene TRBV12-5 combines with J gene TRBJ2-4; unclear D gene. This CDR3 contains 13 residues. V was pared by 8 bases and J by 0 bases, with 8 bases between. Germline lookup yields CDR1 LGHNT and CDR2 FRNRAP. CDR3 DNA: TGTGCTAGTTTAGGTGGAGCCAAAAACATTCAGTACTTC. Protein product: CASLGGAKNIQYF.

The CDR3 loop is CASSDRDSTSTDTQYF. In DNA form, the CDR3 reads TGTGCCAGCAGTGACAGGGACAGTACTAGCACAGATACGCAGTATTTT. The chain recombines TRBV2 with TRBJ2-3; 7 positions agree with TRBD1. With 3 bases clipped from V and 0 bases from J, the junction kept 6 bases outside the gene matches. CDR1 and CDR2 from the germline V gene are SNHLY and FYNNEI. This CDR3 has 16 amino acids.

The CDR3 nucleotides are TGTGCCAGTAGTTACGGGTTATACCTGGGCCGCGGGGAGCTGTTTTTT. This gives the protein CASSYGLYLGRGELFF. The chain employs TRBV19 and TRBJ2-2; no clear D gene. The CDR3 loop spans 16 amino acids. The germline V gene encodes CDR1 LNHDA and CDR2 SQIVND (reference sequence). Trimming removed 5 bases from V and 7 bases from J, with 20 bases in between.

This chain uses TRBV30 with TRBJ2-7; D unresolved. Per germline, CDR1 GTSNPN and CDR2 SVGIG (reference sequence). Trimming pared 1 base from V and 2 bases from J, leaving 3 bases between. The CDR3 runs 11 residues. The DNA for the CDR3 is TGTGCCTGGAGTGGGACCTACGAGCAGTACTTC. Translation: CAWSGTYEQYF.

The V and J genes are TRBV12-3 or TRBV12-4 and TRBJ1-2; D not resolved. V was pared by 7 bases and J by 8 bases, with 11 bases between. The CDR3 is 11 residues long. The CDR3 region is CASIVTGGYTF. The CDR3 DNA reads as TGTGCCAGCATCGTTACTGGGGGCTACACCTTC.

This clonotype came up once. The chain uses TRBV25-1 and TRBJ1-1; D remains unclear. V was shortened by 5 bases and J by 3 bases, with 10 bases between the two germline ends. The length of the CDR3 is 13 residues. Germline assignment: CDR1 MGHDK and CDR2 SYGVNS. CDR3 sequence reads: CASSSETYTEAFF. The CDR3 bases are TGTGCCAGCAGTTCCGAGACGTACACTGAAGCTTTCTTT.